Below are 3 T cell receptor beta chains sequenced from a single sample in a study of blood T cell repertoires in COVID-19. Using immunoSEQ multiplex PCR, the repertoire was profiled, and TCRdb retains in-frame clones only, with some absent. Of about 210,000 clones listed, roughly four fifths are singletons. Sequences were obtained from PBMCs or T cells enriched from blood (not recorded which). Receptors were obtained from a man aged 40-50 years who had recovered from COVID-19.

The CDR3 nucleotides are TGCGCCAGCAGCCAGGGACAGGGGTTCAATCAGCCCCAGCATTTT. Translating it yields CASSQGQGFNQPQHF. The V and J genes are TRBV4-1 and TRBJ1-5; 10 bases map to TRBD1. The CDR3 spans 15 residues. Trimming took 3 bases from V and 3 from J; bases not matched to a gene: 2. CDR1 is MGHRA, CDR2 YSYEKL, per germline.

This rearrangement joins TRBV6-5 to TRBJ2-2; D is unclear. The CDR3 length is 11 residues. Germline V gene lookup returns CDR1 MNHEY and CDR2 SVGAGI. The V gene lost 6 bases and the J gene lost 7 bases, with 6 bases spanning the gap. CDR3 loop: CASRSSGELFF. The CDR3 DNA is TGTGCCAGCAGGTCCAGCGGGGAGCTGTTTTTT.

The gene calls are TRBV19 and TRBJ2-3, with D unresolved. The CDR3 has 15 residues. Trimming stripped 0 bases from V and 9 bases from J, with 16 bases between. The V gene's germline CDR1 is LNHDA and CDR2 SQIVND (reference sequence). CDR3 nucleotide sequence: TGTGCCAGTAGTATAGATACGACCCAGGTTGGCACGCAGTATTTT. It translates to CASSIDTTQVGTQYF.